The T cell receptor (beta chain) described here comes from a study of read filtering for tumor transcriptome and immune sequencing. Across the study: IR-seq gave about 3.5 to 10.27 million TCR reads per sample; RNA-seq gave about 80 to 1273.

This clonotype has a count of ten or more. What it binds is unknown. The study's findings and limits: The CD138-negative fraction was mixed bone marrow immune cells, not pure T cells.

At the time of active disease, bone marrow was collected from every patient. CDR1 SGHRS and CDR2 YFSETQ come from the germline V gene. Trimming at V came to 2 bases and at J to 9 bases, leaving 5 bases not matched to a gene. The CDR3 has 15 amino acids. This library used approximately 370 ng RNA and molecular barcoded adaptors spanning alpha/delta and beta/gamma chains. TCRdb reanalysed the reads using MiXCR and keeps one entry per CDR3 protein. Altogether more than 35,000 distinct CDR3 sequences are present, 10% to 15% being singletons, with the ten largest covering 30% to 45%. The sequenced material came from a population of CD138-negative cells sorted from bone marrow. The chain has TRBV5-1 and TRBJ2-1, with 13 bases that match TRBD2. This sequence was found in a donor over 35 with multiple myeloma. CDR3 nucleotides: TGCGCCAGCAGCTTCGGACTAGCGGGGGTGACTGAGCAGTTCTTC. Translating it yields CASSFGLAGVTEQFF.